This T cell receptor (beta chain) stems from a study of T cell clonotyping in hematopoietic cell transplantation. TCRdb's copy holds only in-frame clones and misses some; the assay was immunoSEQ multiplex PCR. The repertoire consists of approximately 12,000 clones, with about 88% occurring once and the leading ten covering roughly 15%. V was trimmed by 0 bases and J by 6 bases, leaving 3 bases between them. This CDR3 region has 11 residues. Germline CDR1 MNHEY, CDR2 SVGAGI. Whole-study findings and limits: CD4 and CD8 repertoire contributions could not be separated without sorting. Recipient TCR diversity dropped after transplant; expanded clonotypes rose from day 30 to 180. At the given depth, recipient repertoires were over 95% de novo clonotypes.

Details on this clone: Its antigen is not known.

Sequences were derived from PBMCs, sampled 100 days after allogeneic stem cell transplant. The receptor's source is a female patient in her 60s who had an allogeneic stem cell transplant from an unrelated donor, so the T cells may come from the graft donor. Some clones in this sample may be carry-over from other donors' samples. V and J are TRBV6-5 and TRBJ2-7; D call uncertain. This CDR3 reads CASSYSGEQYF. The CDR3 DNA reads TGTGCCAGCAGTTACTCGGGCGAGCAGTACTTC.